These 32 T cell receptor beta chains came from one sample sequenced in a study of blood T cell repertoires in COVID-19. Only in-frame clones appear in the TCRdb table, and some are missing; sequencing was by immunoSEQ multiplex PCR. The data hold roughly 360,000 clones, with roughly 88% observed a single time. The sequenced sample consisted of PBMCs or T cells enriched from blood (not recorded which). Every receptor here comes from a woman in her twenties or thirties with acute COVID-19.

The chain has TRBV5-1 and TRBJ2-1; the D gene is possibly TRBD1 (6 bases). The V end was cut by 3 bases, the J end by 8 bases, with 24 bases between. The CDR3 totals 17 residues. Per germline, CDR1 SGHRS and CDR2 YFSETQ. This CDR3 reads CASSYYGTRGLEDEQFF. The CDR3 nucleotides read TGCGCCAGCAGCTACTACGGGACAAGGGGTTTGGAGGATGAGCAGTTCTTC.

This sequence joins TRBV7-2 and TRBJ1-2; D possibly corresponds to TRBD1 (6 bases). Trimming stripped 2 bases from V and 6 bases from J, with 16 bases between. Germline CDR1 and CDR2: SGHTA and FQGNSA. The CDR3 has 15 amino acids. The CDR3 DNA follows: TGTGCCAGCAGCTTATTTAAGGAACAGGGCAATGGCTACACCTTC. Translating it yields CASSLFKEQGNGYTF.

This chain links TRBV12-3 or TRBV12-4 with TRBJ1-1; D uncertain. Trimming stripped 6 bases from V and 5 bases from J, with 10 bases between. The CDR3 extends over 12 amino acids. The CDR3 DNA reads TGTGCCAGCAGCAGTACGGGGACTGAAGCTTTCTTT. It specifies CASSSTGTEAFF.

As regards this clone: This specimen includes other DNA sequences encoding the same CDR3. V and J are TRBV27 and TRBJ2-2; no definite D call. Germline CDR1 reads MNHEY; CDR2 reads SMNVEV (reference sequence). The CDR3 is 14 residues long. V lost 3 bases to trimming and J lost 1 base, with 6 bases between them. The DNA for the CDR3 is TGTGCCAGCAGTTTTTCGGGGAACACCGGGGAGCTGTTTTTT. It codes for CASSFSGNTGELFF.

This chain joins TRBV12-5 and TRBJ2-1; TRBD1 is a possible D gene (5 bases). The CDR3 covers 11 residues. V dropped 5 bases and J dropped 6 bases, with 5 bases sitting between them. In germline, CDR1 is LGHNT, CDR2 FRNRAP. The CDR3 nucleotides read TGTGCTAGTGGTCAGGGCAATGAGCAGTTCTTC. This gives the protein CASGQGNEQFF.

The V and J genes are TRBV2 and TRBJ2-1, with D tentatively TRBD2 (7 bases). This CDR3 comprises 17 residues. Per germline, CDR1 SNHLY and CDR2 FYNNEI. V lost 2 bases and J lost 8, with 22 bases in between. CDR3 sequence (DNA): TGTGCCAGCAGTGAACTCAAACGGGCGGGGGCCTGGGATGAGCAGTTCTTC. It is translated as CASSELKRAGAWDEQFF.

The chain combines TRBV3-1 (or the pseudogene TRBV3-2) with TRBJ1-1, with D unclear. V lost 3 bases to trimming and J lost 1 base, with 9 bases between them. Germline CDR1 is LGHDT and CDR2 is YNNKEL (reference sequence). This CDR3 contains 14 residues. CDR3 bases: TGTGCCAGCAGCCACCGCGGGGAGAACACTGAAGCTTTCTTT. Translated: CASSHRGENTEAFF.

The chain carries TRBV24-1 and TRBJ2-2, with D perhaps matching TRBD1 (6 bases). Germline CDR1 KGHDR, CDR2 SFDVKD. This CDR3 region has 15 residues. Trimming left V 4 bases short and J 7 bases short, with 15 bases between. Here the CDR3 DNA reads TGTGCCACCAGTGACCGTACAGGGATTGGCGGGGAGCTGTTTTTT. Translation: CATSDRTGIGGELFF.

The chain employs TRBV19 and TRBJ1-6, with D perhaps matching TRBD1 (5 bases). The CDR3 is made up of 15 amino acids. Deletions cut 7 bases from V and 6 bases from J, with 16 bases between. The V gene's germline CDR1 is LNHDA and CDR2 SQIVND (reference sequence). Here the CDR3 DNA reads TGTGCCAGTAAACCTAAAACAGGAATTAATTCACCCCTCCACTTT. This codes for CASKPKTGINSPLHF.

The genes are TRBV5-6 and TRBJ2-1; D ambiguous. CDR3 length: 12 residues. V was trimmed by 2 bases and J by 3 bases, leaving 3 bases between them. Germline-derived CDR1 and CDR2 are SGHDT and YYEEEE. In DNA, the CDR3 is TGTGCCAGCAGCTTCCACTACAATGAGCAGTTCTTC. It codes for CASSFHYNEQFF.

V usage is TRBV6-4 and J usage is TRBJ2-1; 9 nucleotides line up with TRBD1. Germline CDR1 and CDR2: MRHNA and SNTAGT. The CDR3 totals 15 residues. Unmatched junction bases numbered 4, after V lost 1 base and J lost 6 bases. The CDR3 DNA reads as TGTGCCAGCAGTGACTATGGGACAGGGATCAATGAGCAGTTCTTC. It is translated as CASSDYGTGINEQFF.

The chain couples TRBV10-2 to TRBJ1-4; 7 bases agree with TRBD1. Trimming took 0 bases from V and 8 from J; bases not matched to a gene: 12. The length of the CDR3 is 17 residues. Germline loops: CDR1 WSHSY, CDR2 SAAADI. This CDR3 reads CASSESYGRGTSEKLFF. The CDR3 DNA reads as TGCGCCAGCAGTGAGTCGTATGGCAGGGGGACCTCAGAAAAACTGTTTTTT.

The V and J genes are TRBV6-5 and TRBJ1-2, with D possibly TRBD1 on 5 matching bases. The germline V gene has CDR1 MNHEY and CDR2 SVGAGI. The CDR3 sequence is 14 residues long. Trimming shortened V by 10 bases and J by 0 bases, and 15 bases separated the two germline ends. CDR3 nucleotide sequence: TGTGCCACCGAAAGGGGCCCTGCTAACTATGGCTACACCTTC. This encodes CATERGPANYGYTF.

The chain links TRBV10-2 to TRBJ1-2, with 7 positions matching TRBD1. Per the germline V gene, CDR1 is WSHSY and CDR2 is SAAADI. CDR3 length: 15 residues. With V trimmed by 2 bases and J by 4 bases, 7 bases remained unmatched. The CDR3 bases are TGCGCCAGCAGTGAGGCGGACAGGAAGGCCTATGGCTACACCTTC. Translation gives CASSEADRKAYGYTF.

A few counts support this clone. The chain uses TRBV30 and TRBJ1-5, with a tentative D call TRBD1 (6 bases). Germline CDR1 is GTSNPN and CDR2 is SVGIG (reference sequence). Between the trimmed V and J ends, which lost 4 bases and 7 bases, there was a span of 11 bases. The length of the CDR3 is 12 residues. The CDR3 loop reads CAWTGVEQPQHF. The CDR3 DNA reads as TGTGCCTGGACAGGGGTTGAGCAGCCCCAGCATTTT.

A single count supports this clone. This sequence joins TRBV7-9 and TRBJ1-3; 7 nucleotides agree with TRBD1. The CDR3 extends over 15 amino acids. Looked up from germline, CDR1 is SEHNR and CDR2 is FQNEAQ (reference sequence). Losses at the gene ends were 6 bases for V and 1 base for J; bases not matched to a gene: 6. The CDR3 spells CASSYNRGSGNTIYF. The DNA for the CDR3 is TGTGCCAGCAGTTATAACAGGGGTTCTGGAAACACCATATATTTT.

This clone was detected once. The V and J genes are TRBV6-5 and TRBJ2-7, with D perhaps matching TRBD1 (5 bases). The CDR3 is 14 residues long. Trimming shortened V by 2 bases and J by 3 bases, and 11 bases separated the two germline ends. The germline gives CDR1 MNHEY, CDR2 SVGAGI. The CDR3 nucleotides are TGTGCCAGCAGTTACAGGGGTTCAGTCTACGAGCAGTACTTC. Translating it yields CASSYRGSVYEQYF.

J is TRBJ2-1 and V is TRBV7-8; 11 bases map to TRBD2. The J segment lost 9 bases and the V segment lost 5 bases, leaving 9 bases of the junction unmatched. CDR1 and CDR2 (germline): SGHVS, FQNEAQ. The CDR3 is 15 amino acids. The CDR3 loop is CASSPISGGAGEQFF. The CDR3 nucleotides are TGTGCCAGCAGCCCTATTAGCGGGGGGGCCGGTGAGCAGTTCTTC.

This clone has a single count. The chain uses TRBV24-1 and TRBJ1-2; TRBD1 might be the D (5 bases). Trimming pared 3 bases from V and 8 bases from J, leaving 12 bases between. The CDR3 runs 13 residues. Germline CDR1 is KGHDR and CDR2 is SFDVKD. CDR3 bases: TGTGCCACCAGTGATGACAGCGTGAGGGGCTACACCTTC. Residues: CATSDDSVRGYTF.

The sample holds one count of this clone. The rearrangement uses TRBV12-3 or TRBV12-4 and TRBJ1-1; unclear D gene. Trimming pared 6 bases from V and 11 bases from J, leaving 19 bases between. This CDR3 has 13 amino acids. The CDR3 coding sequence is TGTGCCAGCAGCCCAACCGGGATTTCAAGGGCTTTCTTT. As protein: CASSPTGISRAFF.

The rearrangement links TRBV11-3 to TRBJ1-3, with D perhaps matching TRBD1 (5 bases). The V end was cut by 2 bases, the J end by 4 bases, with 9 bases between. The CDR3 spans 14 residues. Germline V gives CDR1 SGHNT, CDR2 YENEEA. In DNA, the CDR3 is TGTGCCAGCAGCTTACAGGGAAACGGAAACACCATATATTTT. Its protein product is CASSLQGNGNTIYF.

This rearrangement joins TRBV5-4 to TRBJ2-5; 9 bases fit TRBD1. The ends lost 0 bases at V and 3 bases at J; junction bases unmatched: 6. This CDR3 is built from 16 residues. The germline V gene has CDR1 SGHNT and CDR2 YYREEE (reference sequence). CDR3 bases: TGTGCCAGCAGCTTGGAAGGTCGGACAGGGGAAGAGACCCAGTACTTC. Protein product: CASSLEGRTGEETQYF. Filled out from reference TRBV5-4 and TRBJ2-5, the complete variable domain reads ETGVTQSPTHLIKTRGQQVTLRCSSQSGHNTVSWYQQALGQGPQFIFQYYREEENGRGNFPPRFSGLQFPNYSSELNVNALELDDSALYLCASSLEGRTGEETQYFGPGTRLLVL.

The chain combines TRBV7-8 with TRBJ2-2, with 8 bases identical to TRBD1. Germline-derived CDR1 and CDR2 are SGHVS and FQNEAQ. The J segment lost 4 bases and the V segment lost 3 bases, leaving 1 base of the junction unmatched. The CDR3 has 14 amino acids. The CDR3 loop is CASSLGQVTGELFF. The CDR3 DNA follows: TGTGCCAGCAGCTTGGGACAGGTCACCGGGGAGCTGTTTTTT.

The chain uses TRBV24-1 and TRBJ1-5; TRBD1 aligns across 8 bases. Per germline, CDR1 KGHDR and CDR2 SFDVKD. CDR3 length: 15 amino acids. The V segment lost 4 bases and the J segment 7 bases; nucleotides outside the gene matches: 8. The CDR3 DNA reads TGTGCCACCAGTGAACACAGGGGGTTATGGCAGCCCCAGCATTTT. Amino acid sequence: CATSEHRGLWQPQHF.

CDR3 DNA sequence: TGTGCCAGTGCCCCGGACAGTTACTATGGCTACACCTTC. Encoded protein: CASAPDSYYGYTF. This chain joins TRBV19 and TRBJ1-2; a weak D match, TRBD1 (6 bases). Between the trimmed V and J ends, which lost 8 bases and 3 bases, there was a span of 13 bases. The CDR3 totals 13 residues. CDR1 and CDR2 from the germline V gene are LNHDA and SQIVND (reference sequence).

The V and J genes are TRBV7-9 and TRBJ1-1, with 7 nucleotides matching TRBD1. The CDR3 is 15 residues long. Germline-derived CDR1 and CDR2 are SEHNR and FQNEAQ (reference sequence). The trim removed 5 bases at V and 4 bases at J, leaving 10 bases unmatched. The CDR3, as DNA: TGTGCCAGCAGCCTAAAGACAGGGTTGGGCACTGAAGCTTTCTTT. It specifies CASSLKTGLGTEAFF.

This rearrangement joins TRBV2 to TRBJ1-1, with no clear D. Trimming left V 8 bases short and J 4 bases short, with 11 bases between. This CDR3 comprises 12 residues. Germline V gene data show CDR1 as SNHLY and CDR2 as FYNNEI. The CDR3, as DNA: TGTGCCAGCCTCTTGGCGGGCACTGAAGCTTTCTTT. Protein product: CASLLAGTEAFF.

The chain employs TRBV30 and TRBJ2-5; 7 bases agree with TRBD2. With V trimmed by 1 base and J by 2 bases, 1 base remained unmatched. Germline CDR1 reads GTSNPN; CDR2 reads SVGIG (reference sequence). This CDR3 is built from 13 residues. CDR3 amino acids: CAWSAGGQETQYF. CDR3 bases: TGTGCCTGGAGTGCCGGGGGGCAAGAGACCCAGTACTTC.

The genes are TRBV19 and TRBJ1-6, with 7 positions matching TRBD1. Germline values: CDR1 LNHDA, CDR2 SQIVND (reference sequence). The CDR3 contains 14 residues. The J segment lost 6 bases and the V segment lost 6 bases, leaving 5 bases of the junction unmatched. CDR3 DNA: TGTGCCAGTAGCGCGGGACAGCTTAATTCACCCCTCCACTTT. Translation: CASSAGQLNSPLHF.

This clone turned up a few times. V is TRBV9 and J is TRBJ2-3; TRBD2 agrees at 8 bases. Per germline, CDR1 SGDLS and CDR2 YYNGEE. Unmatched junction bases numbered 6, after V lost 2 bases and J lost 1 base. The CDR3 spans 16 residues. Written as DNA, the CDR3 is TGTGCCAGCAGCGTTGAGCGGGGGCGCGGCACAGATACGCAGTATTTT. Its protein is CASSVERGRGTDTQYF.

The rearrangement joins TRBV10-3 to TRBJ2-3; D is uncertain. The CDR3 has 13 residues. CDR1 and CDR2 (germline): ENHRY, SYGVKD. Trimming cost V 2 bases and J 5 bases, with 8 bases left between them. CDR3 amino acids: CAISEDDKDTQYF. As DNA, the CDR3 is TGTGCCATCAGTGAGGACGACAAAGATACGCAGTATTTT.

The V gene is TRBV18, the J gene TRBJ1-3; TRBD1 matches 9 bases. Germline loops: CDR1 KGHSH, CDR2 LQKENI. The CDR3 has 16 amino acids. The junction had 8 bases not matched to a gene; V was cut back by 6 bases and J by 2 bases. The CDR3 spells CASSSPGQGTGNTIYF. CDR3 coding DNA: TGTGCCAGCTCCTCTCCGGGACAGGGCACTGGAAACACCATATATTTT.